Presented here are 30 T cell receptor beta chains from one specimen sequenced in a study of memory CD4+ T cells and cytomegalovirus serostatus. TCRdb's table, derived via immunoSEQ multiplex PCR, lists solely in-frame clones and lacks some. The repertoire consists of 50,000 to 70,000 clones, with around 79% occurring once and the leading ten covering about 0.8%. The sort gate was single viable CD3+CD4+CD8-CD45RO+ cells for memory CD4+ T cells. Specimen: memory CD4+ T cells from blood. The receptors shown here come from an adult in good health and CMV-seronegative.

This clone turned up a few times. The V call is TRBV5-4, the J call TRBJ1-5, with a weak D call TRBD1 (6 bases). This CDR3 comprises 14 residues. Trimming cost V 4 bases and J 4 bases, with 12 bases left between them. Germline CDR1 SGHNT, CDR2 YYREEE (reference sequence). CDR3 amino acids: CASSLQGPNQPQHF. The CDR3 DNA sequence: TGTGCCAGCAGCCTCCAGGGGCCTAATCAGCCCCAGCATTTT.

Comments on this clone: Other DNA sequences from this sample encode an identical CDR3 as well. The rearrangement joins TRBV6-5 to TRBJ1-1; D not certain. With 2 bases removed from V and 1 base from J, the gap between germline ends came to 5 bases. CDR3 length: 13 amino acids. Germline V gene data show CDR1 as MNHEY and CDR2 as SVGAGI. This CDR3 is CASSYGQNTEAFF. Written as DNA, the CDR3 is TGTGCCAGCAGTTACGGGCAGAACACTGAAGCTTTCTTT.

The CDR3 spells CASSSGQGAAGELFF. The DNA for the CDR3 is TGCGCCAGCAGCTCGGGACAGGGTGCCGCCGGGGAGCTGTTTTTT. The V call is TRBV5-1, the J call TRBJ2-2; 9 nucleotides match TRBD1. CDR1 and CDR2 from the germline V gene are SGHRS and YFSETQ. The V segment lost 3 bases and the J segment 6 bases; nucleotides outside the gene matches: 6. This CDR3 is 15 amino acids long.

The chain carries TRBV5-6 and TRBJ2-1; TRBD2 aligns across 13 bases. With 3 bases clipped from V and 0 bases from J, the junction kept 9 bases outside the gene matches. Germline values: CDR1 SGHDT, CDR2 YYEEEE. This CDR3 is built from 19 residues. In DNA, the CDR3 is TGTGCCAGCAGCTCGATAAAACGGACTAGCGGGAGCTCCTACAATGAGCAGTTCTTC. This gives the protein CASSSIKRTSGSSYNEQFF.

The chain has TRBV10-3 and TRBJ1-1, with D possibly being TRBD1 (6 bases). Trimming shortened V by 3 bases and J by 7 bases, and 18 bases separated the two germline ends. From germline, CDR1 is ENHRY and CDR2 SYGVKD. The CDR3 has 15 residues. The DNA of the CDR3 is TGTGCCATCAGTGAAAGTCAGGGGATGGGGTTTGAAGCTTTCTTT. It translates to CAISESQGMGFEAFF.

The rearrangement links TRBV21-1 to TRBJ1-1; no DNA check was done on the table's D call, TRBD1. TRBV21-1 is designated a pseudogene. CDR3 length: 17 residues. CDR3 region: CASSKVDRGRMGTEAFF. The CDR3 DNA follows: TGTGCCAGCAGCAAAGTCGACAGGGGGCGAATGGGGACTGAAGCTTTCTTT.

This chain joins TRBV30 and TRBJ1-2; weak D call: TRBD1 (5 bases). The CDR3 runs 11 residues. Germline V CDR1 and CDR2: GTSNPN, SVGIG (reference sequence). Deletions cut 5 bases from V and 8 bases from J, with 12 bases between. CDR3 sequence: CAWRGSGGYTF. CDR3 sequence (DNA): TGTGCCTGGCGGGGTTCAGGGGGCTACACCTTC.

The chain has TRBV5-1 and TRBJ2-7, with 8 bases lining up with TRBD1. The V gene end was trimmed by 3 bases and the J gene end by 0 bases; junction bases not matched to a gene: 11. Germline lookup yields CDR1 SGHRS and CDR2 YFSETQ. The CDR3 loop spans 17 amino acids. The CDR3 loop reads CASSSGQGRLSSYEQYF. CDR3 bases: TGCGCCAGCAGCTCCGGACAGGGCCGTCTAAGCTCCTACGAGCAGTACTTC.

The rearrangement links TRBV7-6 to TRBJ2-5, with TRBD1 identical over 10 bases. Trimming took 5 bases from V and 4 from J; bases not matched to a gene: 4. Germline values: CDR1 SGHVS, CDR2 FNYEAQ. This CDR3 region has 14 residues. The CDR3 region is CASSVRDRGETQYF. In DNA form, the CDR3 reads TGTGCCAGCAGCGTCCGGGACAGGGGAGAGACCCAGTACTTC.

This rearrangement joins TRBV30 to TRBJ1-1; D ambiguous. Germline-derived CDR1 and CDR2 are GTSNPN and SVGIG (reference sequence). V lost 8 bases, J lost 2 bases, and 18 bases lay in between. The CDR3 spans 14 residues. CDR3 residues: CAGRRESYNTEAFF. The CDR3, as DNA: TGTGCCGGCAGACGGGAGTCCTATAACACTGAAGCTTTCTTT.

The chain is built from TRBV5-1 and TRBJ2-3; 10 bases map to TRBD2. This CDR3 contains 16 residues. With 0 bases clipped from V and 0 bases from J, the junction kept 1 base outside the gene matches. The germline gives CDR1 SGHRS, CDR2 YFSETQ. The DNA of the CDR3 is TGCGCCAGCAGCTTGGGGACTAGCGGTAGCACAGATACGCAGTATTTT. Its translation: CASSLGTSGSTDTQYF.

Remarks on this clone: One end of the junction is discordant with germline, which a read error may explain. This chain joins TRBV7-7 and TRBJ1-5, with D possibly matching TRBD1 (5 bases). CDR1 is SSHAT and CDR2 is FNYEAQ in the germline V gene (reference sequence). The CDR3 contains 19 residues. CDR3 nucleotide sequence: TGTGCTAGCAGCTTCAACTCCCATCTGAGAAGGGACGGCAATCAGCCCCAGCATTTT. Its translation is CASSFNSHLRRDGNQPQHF.

The CDR3 DNA reads TGTGCCAGCAATATGGGGGGGACGAACACCGGGGAGCTGTTTTTT. Its protein is CASNMGGTNTGELFF. The V gene is TRBV2, the J gene TRBJ2-2, with 7 positions matching TRBD2. The length of the CDR3 is 15 residues. The ends lost 7 bases at V and 0 bases at J; junction bases unmatched: 5. CDR1 and CDR2 (germline): SNHLY, FYNNEI. Full variable domain (remainder filled in from reference TRBV2 and TRBJ2-2): EPEVTQTPSHQVTQMGQEVILRCVPISNHLYFYWYRQILGQKVEFLVSFYNNEISEKSEIFDDQFSVERPDGSNFTLKIRSTKLEDSAMYFCASNMGGTNTGELFFGEGSRLTVL.

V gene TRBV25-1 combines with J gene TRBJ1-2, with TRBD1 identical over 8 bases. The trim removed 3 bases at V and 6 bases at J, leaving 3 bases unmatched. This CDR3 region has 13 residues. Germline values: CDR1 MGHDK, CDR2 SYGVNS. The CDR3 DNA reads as TGTGCCAGCAGTGAGCGCAGGGGGCATGGCTACACCTTC. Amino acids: CASSERRGHGYTF.

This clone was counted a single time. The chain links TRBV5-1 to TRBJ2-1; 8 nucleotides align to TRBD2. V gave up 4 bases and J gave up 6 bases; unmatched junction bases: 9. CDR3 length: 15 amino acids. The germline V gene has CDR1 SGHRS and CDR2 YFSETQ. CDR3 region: CASSTTGTRVNEQFF. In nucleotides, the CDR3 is TGCGCCAGCAGCACCACCGGGACTAGGGTCAATGAGCAGTTCTTC.

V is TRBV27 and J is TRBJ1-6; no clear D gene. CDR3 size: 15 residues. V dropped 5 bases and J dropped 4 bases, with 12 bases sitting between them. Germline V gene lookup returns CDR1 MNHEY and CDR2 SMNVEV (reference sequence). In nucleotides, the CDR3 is TGTGCCAGCAGTCCAAGGCTGAGATATAATTCACCCCTCCACTTT. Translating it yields CASSPRLRYNSPLHF.

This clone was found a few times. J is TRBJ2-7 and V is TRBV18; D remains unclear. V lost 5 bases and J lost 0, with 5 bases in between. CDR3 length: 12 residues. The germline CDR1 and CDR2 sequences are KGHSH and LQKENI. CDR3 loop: CASSSSSYEQYF. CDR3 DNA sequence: TGTGCCAGCTCATCCTCCTCCTACGAGCAGTACTTC. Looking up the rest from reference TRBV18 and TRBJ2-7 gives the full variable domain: NAGVMQNPRHLVRRRGQEARLRCSPMKGHSHVYWYRQLPEEGLKFMVYLQKENIIDESGMPKERFSAEFPKEGPSILRIQQVVRGDSAAYFCASSSSSYEQYFGPGTRLTVT.

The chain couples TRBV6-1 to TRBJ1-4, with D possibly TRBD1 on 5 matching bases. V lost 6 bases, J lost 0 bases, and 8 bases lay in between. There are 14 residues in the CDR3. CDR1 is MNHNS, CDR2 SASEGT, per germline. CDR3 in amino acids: CASRTGSTNEKLFF. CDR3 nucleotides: TGTGCCAGCAGAACAGGTTCAACTAATGAAAAACTGTTTTTT.

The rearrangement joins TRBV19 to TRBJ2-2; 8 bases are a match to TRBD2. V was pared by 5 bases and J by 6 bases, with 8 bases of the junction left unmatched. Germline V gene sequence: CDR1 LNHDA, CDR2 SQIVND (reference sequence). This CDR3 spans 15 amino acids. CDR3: CASSGTRGSAGELFF. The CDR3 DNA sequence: TGTGCCAGTAGTGGGACTAGGGGCAGCGCCGGGGAGCTGTTTTTT.

This CDR3 is CSVGGSGTGELFF. CDR3 DNA: TGCAGCGTTGGCGGGAGTGGCACCGGGGAGCTGTTTTTT. This chain joins TRBV29-1 and TRBJ2-2; 7 bases align to TRBD2. The CDR3 extends over 13 amino acids. The V segment lost 4 bases and the J segment 4 bases; nucleotides outside the gene matches: 3. Germline V gene lookup returns CDR1 SQVTM and CDR2 ANQGSEA.

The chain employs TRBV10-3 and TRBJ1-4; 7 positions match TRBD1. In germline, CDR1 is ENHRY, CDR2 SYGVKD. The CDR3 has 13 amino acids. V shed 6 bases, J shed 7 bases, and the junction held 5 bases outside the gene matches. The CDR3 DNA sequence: TGTGCCATCAGGGGACAGAATACTGAAAAACTGTTTTTT. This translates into CAIRGQNTEKLFF.

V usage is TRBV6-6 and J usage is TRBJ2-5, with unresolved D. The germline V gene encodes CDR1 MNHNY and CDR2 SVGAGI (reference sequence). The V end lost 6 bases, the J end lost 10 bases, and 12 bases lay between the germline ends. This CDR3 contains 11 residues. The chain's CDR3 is CASRKERGQYF. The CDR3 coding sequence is TGTGCCAGCAGAAAAGAGCGCGGCCAGTACTTC.

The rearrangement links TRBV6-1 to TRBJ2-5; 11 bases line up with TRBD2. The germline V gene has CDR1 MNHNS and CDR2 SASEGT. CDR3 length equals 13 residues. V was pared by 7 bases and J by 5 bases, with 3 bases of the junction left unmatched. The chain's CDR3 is CASMTSGTETQYF. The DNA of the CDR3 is TGTGCCAGCATGACTAGCGGGACGGAGACCCAGTACTTC.

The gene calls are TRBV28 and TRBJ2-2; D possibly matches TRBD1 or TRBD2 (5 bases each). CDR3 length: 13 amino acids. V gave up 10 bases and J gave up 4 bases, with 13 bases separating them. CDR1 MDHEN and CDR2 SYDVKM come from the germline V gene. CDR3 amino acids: CAMGDGATGELFF. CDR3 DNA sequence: TGTGCCATGGGGGACGGAGCCACCGGGGAGCTGTTTTTT.

CDR3 amino acids: CASTYSLRGRAGELFF. CDR3 nucleotide sequence: TGTGCCAGCACCTACTCTCTCAGGGGGAGAGCCGGGGAGCTGTTTTTT. This chain connects TRBV6-5 to TRBJ2-2, with 7 bases identical to TRBD1. The CDR3 extends over 16 amino acids. Germline assignment: CDR1 MNHEY and CDR2 SVGAGI. Trimming cost V 7 bases and J 6 bases; bases outside gene matches: 14.

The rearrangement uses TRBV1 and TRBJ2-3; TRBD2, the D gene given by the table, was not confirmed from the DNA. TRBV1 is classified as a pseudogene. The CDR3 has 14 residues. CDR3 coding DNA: TGCACCAGCAGCCGAACGGGGGGAACAGATACGCAGTATTTT. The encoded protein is CTSSRTGGTDTQYF.

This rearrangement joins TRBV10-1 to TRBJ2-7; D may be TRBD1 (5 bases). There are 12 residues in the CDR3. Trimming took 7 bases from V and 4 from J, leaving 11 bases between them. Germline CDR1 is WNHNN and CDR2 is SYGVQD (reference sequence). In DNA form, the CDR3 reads TGCGCCAGCAAGACAGCTAGATACGAGCAGTACTTC. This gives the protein CASKTARYEQYF.

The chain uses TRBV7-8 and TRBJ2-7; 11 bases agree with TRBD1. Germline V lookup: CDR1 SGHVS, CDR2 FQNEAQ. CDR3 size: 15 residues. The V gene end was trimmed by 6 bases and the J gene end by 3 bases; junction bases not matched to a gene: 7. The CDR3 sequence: CASRDGTGGSYEQYF. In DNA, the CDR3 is TGTGCCAGCAGAGACGGGACAGGGGGGAGCTACGAGCAGTACTTC.

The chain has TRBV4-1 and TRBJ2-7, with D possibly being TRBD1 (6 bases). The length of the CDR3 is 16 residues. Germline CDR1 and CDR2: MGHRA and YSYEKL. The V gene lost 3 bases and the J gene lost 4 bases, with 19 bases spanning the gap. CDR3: CASSQRTAEKAYEQYF. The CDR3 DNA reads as TGCGCCAGCAGCCAGCGGACAGCGGAGAAGGCTTACGAGCAGTACTTC.

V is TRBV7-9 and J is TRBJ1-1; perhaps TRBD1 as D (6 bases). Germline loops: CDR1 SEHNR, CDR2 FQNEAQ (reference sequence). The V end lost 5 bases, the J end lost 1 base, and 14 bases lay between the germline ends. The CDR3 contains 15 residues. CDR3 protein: CASSPRGSKNTEAFF. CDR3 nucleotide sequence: TGTGCCAGCAGCCCCAGGGGAAGCAAGAACACTGAAGCTTTCTTT.